Presented here are 31 T cell receptor beta chains from one specimen sequenced in a study of T cells in Graves' hyperthyroidism and ophthalmopathy. Amplification of TCR beta CDR3 regions was performed using RNA transcripts as template. The HTBI primer set served for first-round RT-PCR of the TCR CDR3. In TCRdb, the multiplex PCR reads were re-called with MiXCR into one record per CDR3 protein. The repertoire holds more than 500,000 distinct CDR3 sequences, about 16% seen once, with approximately 30% in the top ten. Sequenced: blood. Receptors originate from a woman aged 25 to 39 with Graves' ophthalmopathy.

This clonotype was observed many times. The chain is built from TRBV28 and TRBJ2-7, with 7 bases aligning to TRBD1. The CDR3 loop spans 13 amino acids. The junction had 4 bases not matched to a gene; V was cut back by 6 bases and J by 2 bases. Germline values: CDR1 MDHEN, CDR2 SYDVKM. The DNA of the CDR3 is TGTGCCAGCAGAACGGGACAGACCTACGAGCAGTACTTC. Translation: CASRTGQTYEQYF.

On this clonotype itself: A read error may be the cause here, since a much bigger clone is one base away. V and J are TRBV10-2 and TRBJ1-1; D ambiguous. Germline loops: CDR1 WSHSY, CDR2 SAAADI. The V gene lost 3 bases and the J gene lost 9 bases, with 11 bases spanning the gap. The CDR3 extends over 12 amino acids. The CDR3 DNA sequence: TGCGCCAGCAGTGATACGACCTCCAAAGCTTTCTTT. It is translated as CASSDTTSKAFF.

This clonotype has ten or more counts. V is TRBV28 and J is TRBJ2-7; 7 nucleotides match TRBD1. V was pared by 4 bases and J by 2 bases, with 8 bases of the junction left unmatched. The CDR3 length is 15 residues. Germline V lookup: CDR1 MDHEN, CDR2 SYDVKM. The CDR3 coding sequence is TGTGCCAGCAGTTGGCCGGGACAGCTTGCCTACGAGCAGTACTTC. It specifies CASSWPGQLAYEQYF.

The chain uses TRBV20-1 and TRBJ2-7; 9 nucleotides agree with TRBD2. The CDR3 spans 14 residues. V lost 3 bases, J lost 0 bases, and 3 bases stayed unmatched. Per the germline V gene, CDR1 is DFQATT and CDR2 is SNEGSKA (reference sequence). The CDR3 region is CSASDSGSSYEQYF. The CDR3 bases are TGCAGTGCTAGCGATAGCGGGAGCTCCTACGAGCAGTACTTC.

Remarks on this clonotype: A much larger clone lies one base from this, so it may be a read error. The CDR3 DNA is TGTGCCAGCAGCCCCCCCGGACAGGGGTTCCACGAGCAGTACTTC. It translates to CASSPPGQGFHEQYF. The rearrangement uses TRBV7-9 and TRBJ2-7, with 9 bases identical to TRBD1. CDR1 and CDR2 (germline): SEHNR, FQNEAQ (reference sequence). This CDR3 region has 15 residues. V was clipped by 5 bases and J by 5 bases; unmatched bases: 10.

This clonotype was seen a few times. The chain links TRBV20-1 to TRBJ1-6; D not certain. Looked up from germline, CDR1 is DFQATT and CDR2 is SNEGSKA (reference sequence). The germline V and J ends were trimmed by 3 bases and 13 bases, with 10 bases remaining between them. The CDR3 loop spans 11 amino acids. The chain's CDR3 is CSASDSVPLHF. Here the CDR3 DNA reads TGCAGTGCTAGCGATTCCGTTCCCCTCCACTTT.

This clonotype showed up just a few times. This chain connects TRBV18 to TRBJ2-1, with D perhaps TRBD1 (5 bases). V lost 3 bases, J lost 9 bases, and 18 bases lay in between. CDR3 length: 15 residues. Germline V gives CDR1 KGHSH, CDR2 LQKENI. The CDR3 protein is CASSPPRGMGIEQFF. CDR3 in DNA: TGTGCCAGCTCACCCCCTAGGGGAATGGGGATTGAGCAGTTCTTC.

This clonotype has ten or more counts. The gene calls are TRBV3-1 and TRBJ2-5; TRBD2 aligns across 13 bases. This CDR3 is built from 20 residues. Germline V CDR1 and CDR2: LGHDT, YNNKEL (reference sequence). Unmatched junction bases numbered 15, after V lost 0 bases and J lost 5 bases. CDR3 region: CASSQEGSWTSGSEEETQYF. The CDR3 DNA sequence: TGTGCCAGCAGCCAAGAAGGGAGTTGGACTAGCGGGAGTGAGGAGGAGACCCAGTACTTC.

The genes are TRBV7-9 and TRBJ2-7; 8 bases fit TRBD1. The CDR3 spans 17 residues. Germline V gives CDR1 SEHNR, CDR2 FQNEAQ (reference sequence). The junction had 14 bases not matched to a gene; V was cut back by 5 bases and J by 2 bases. CDR3 in DNA: TGTGCCAGCAGCATCTCCACTAGACAGGGGAGTACCTACGAGCAGTACTTC. Residues: CASSISTRQGSTYEQYF. Combining the CDR3 with reference TRBV7-9 and TRBJ2-7 gives the whole variable domain DTGVSQNPRHKITKRGQNVTFRCDPISEHNRLYWYRQTLGQGPEFLTYFQNEAQLEKSRLLSDRFSAERPKGSFSTLEIQRTEQGDSAMYLCASSISTRQGSTYEQYFGPGTRLTVT.

This clonotype was detected ten times or more. The chain links TRBV30 to TRBJ2-5; the D gene is possibly TRBD1 (5 bases). Germline CDR1 reads GTSNPN; CDR2 reads SVGIG (reference sequence). The CDR3 consists of 13 residues. Trimming stripped 0 bases from V and 9 bases from J, with 14 bases between. CDR3 protein: CAWSVGVEVPQYF. DNA of the CDR3: TGTGCCTGGAGTGTAGGGGTCGAAGTGCCCCAGTACTTC.

This clonotype was observed many times. The chain has TRBV28 and TRBJ1-2; D is ambiguous. CDR1 and CDR2 (germline): MDHEN, SYDVKM. V was shortened by 3 bases and J by 4 bases, with 15 bases between the two germline ends. The length of the CDR3 is 15 residues. The CDR3 loop reads CASSFSLGAGYGYTF. The CDR3 coding sequence is TGTGCCAGCAGTTTTTCGTTGGGCGCGGGCTATGGCTACACCTTC.

The gene calls are TRBV19 and TRBJ1-1, with 9 bases matching TRBD1. The germline CDR1 and CDR2 sequences are LNHDA and SQIVND (reference sequence). J was trimmed by 0 bases and V by 11 bases; bases with no gene match: 10. The CDR3 loop spans 15 amino acids. The CDR3 region has the DNA TGTGCCGGCACCGGGACAGGGTCTATGAACACTGAAGCTTTCTTT. Amino acids: CAGTGTGSMNTEAFF.

This clonotype was seen only a few times. V usage is TRBV7-2 and J usage is TRBJ2-7; D gene ambiguous. Germline values: CDR1 SGHTA, CDR2 FQGNSA. CDR3 length equals 15 residues. V shed 1 base and J shed 1 base, with 11 bases lying between them. This chain's CDR3 is CASSLDRSLSYEQYF. In DNA form, the CDR3 reads TGTGCCAGCAGCTTAGATCGTAGTTTATCCTACGAGCAGTACTTC.

This clonotype showed up just a few times. J is TRBJ1-6 and V is TRBV7-3; 7 nucleotides line up with TRBD1. CDR1 and CDR2 (germline): SGHTA, FQGTGA. J lost 5 bases, V lost 1 base, and 5 bases had no gene match. The CDR3 is 16 residues long. CDR3 sequence: CASSLRGTGDNSPLHF. As DNA, the CDR3 is TGTGCCAGCAGCTTAAGGGGCACAGGGGATAATTCACCCCTCCACTTT.

This clonotype was recorded a few times. CDR3 sequence reads: CASSPSGGGSETQYF. The CDR3 DNA reads as TGCGCCAGCAGCCCTAGCGGGGGTGGGTCAGAGACCCAGTACTTC. The rearrangement links TRBV5-1 to TRBJ2-5; the match to TRBD2 covers 10 bases. Trimming cost V 4 bases and J 4 bases; bases outside gene matches: 7. This CDR3 is built from 15 residues. Germline V CDR1 and CDR2: SGHRS, YFSETQ.

V and J are TRBV19 and TRBJ2-3, with 11 bases identical to TRBD1. The CDR3 has 14 residues. Unmatched junction bases numbered 6, after V lost 8 bases and J lost 5 bases. CDR1 and CDR2 (germline): LNHDA, SQIVND (reference sequence). The CDR3 sequence is CASSGTGGIDTQYF. The CDR3 DNA is TGTGCCAGTTCCGGGACAGGGGGAATAGATACGCAGTATTTT. Full variable domain (outside the CDR3, taken from reference TRBV19 and TRBJ2-3): DGGITQSPKYLFRKEGQNVTLSCEQNLNHDAMYWYRQDPGQGLRLIYYSQIVNDFQKGDIAEGYSVSREKKESFPLTVTSAQKNPTAFYLCASSGTGGIDTQYFGPGTRLTVL.

This clonotype was observed a handful of times. V is TRBV6-1 and J is TRBJ1-4; D is unresolved. CDR3 length: 15 residues. Trimming shortened V by 7 bases and J by 0 bases, and 12 bases separated the two germline ends. The germline gives CDR1 MNHNS, CDR2 SASEGT. The CDR3 sequence is CASTHPAATNEKLFF. CDR3 nucleotides: TGTGCCAGCACCCACCCCGCAGCAACTAATGAAAAACTGTTTTTT.

This clonotype showed up many times. V usage is TRBV20-1 and J usage is TRBJ2-1, with D uncertain. The V and J ends lost 3 bases and 8 bases respectively, with 8 bases between them. Looked up from germline, CDR1 is DFQATT and CDR2 is SNEGSKA (reference sequence). CDR3 length: 11 amino acids. The CDR3 region is CSASSSDEQFF. The CDR3 DNA follows: TGCAGTGCTAGTAGCTCGGATGAGCAGTTCTTC.

In this sample, this clonotype turned up a few times. The chain is built from TRBV7-6 and TRBJ2-3; possible D gene TRBD1, 5 bases. CDR3 length equals 14 residues. V gave up 5 bases and J gave up 2 bases, with 11 bases separating them. Germline lookup yields CDR1 SGHVS and CDR2 FNYEAQ. For the CDR3, the DNA is TGTGCCAGCAGCCCACAGGTTATCACAGATACGCAGTATTTT. This encodes CASSPQVITDTQYF.

As regards this clonotype: The junction differs from germline at one of its ends, possibly a read error. The rearrangement links TRBV7-3 to TRBJ2-3; the match to TRBD2 covers 7 bases. The length of the CDR3 is 16 residues. The germline V gene encodes CDR1 SGHTA and CDR2 FQGTGA. CDR3 region: CASSPGGLKITDTQYF. CDR3 nucleotide sequence: TGCGCCAGCAGCCCGGGAGGACTTAAAATCACAGATACGCAGTATTTT.

This clonotype occurred many times. The CDR3 region has the DNA TGTGCCAGCAGCTTAGTTACTGAAGCTTTCTTT. Translated: CASSLVTEAFF. The chain employs TRBV7-2 and TRBJ1-1; D unresolved. This CDR3 is 11 amino acids long. With 1 base removed from V and 5 bases from J, the gap between germline ends came to 2 bases. Germline CDR1 and CDR2: SGHTA and FQGNSA.

This clonotype was picked up a small number of times. This chain connects TRBV20-1 to TRBJ2-2; no reliable D call. The CDR3 runs 15 residues. Germline values: CDR1 DFQATT, CDR2 SNEGSKA (reference sequence). V lost 0 bases and J lost 0, with 8 bases in between. The CDR3 sequence is CSARDKATNTGELFF. The CDR3 bases are TGCAGTGCTAGAGACAAGGCCACGAACACCGGGGAGCTGTTTTTT.

With regard to this clonotype: Possible read error: a much larger clone is one base away. The V gene is TRBV7-2, the J gene TRBJ2-3; D might be TRBD2 (6 bases). Looked up from germline, CDR1 is SGHTA and CDR2 is FQGNSA. V was pared by 6 bases and J by 4 bases, with 17 bases between. The CDR3 has 15 amino acids. The CDR3 coding sequence is TGTGCCAGCAGTCAACCCAGGCCTAGCGCAGATACGCAGTATTTT. Residues: CASSQPRPSADTQYF.

J is TRBJ1-3 and V is TRBV18; the D gene is possibly TRBD1 (5 bases). Trimming stripped 3 bases from V and 0 bases from J, with 6 bases between. Germline lookup yields CDR1 KGHSH and CDR2 LQKENI. This CDR3 has 14 amino acids. CDR3 sequence: CASSPGPSGNTIYF. The CDR3, as DNA: TGTGCCAGCTCACCGGGACCCTCTGGAAACACCATATATTTT.

On this clonotype: At one of its ends the junction is not consistent with the germline gene, which may arise from a read error. The CDR3: CSARSTGGAGEPFF. The CDR3 nucleotides are TGCAGTGCTAGGTCGACAGGGGGAGCCGGGGAGCCGTTTTTT. The chain recombines TRBV20-1 with TRBJ2-2, with 9 bases lining up with TRBD1. Germline V lookup: CDR1 DFQATT, CDR2 SNEGSKA (reference sequence). This CDR3 is built from 14 residues.

This clonotype was detected only a few times. Relative to the germline gene, one junction end is altered; a read error may explain this. The chain employs TRBV7-2 and TRBJ2-5, with 12 nucleotides matching TRBD2. Germline CDR1 is SGHTA and CDR2 is FQGNSA. The CDR3 extends over 16 amino acids. The CDR3 nucleotides are TGTGCCAACAGCCCCGCGCTAGCGGGAGGGCCGGAGACCCAGTACTTC. Its protein is CANSPALAGGPETQYF.

This rearrangement joins TRBV7-2 to TRBJ2-2, with 10 nucleotides matching TRBD2. V gave up 0 bases and J gave up 6 bases; unmatched junction bases: 7. This CDR3 region has 17 residues. Germline V lookup: CDR1 SGHTA, CDR2 FQGNSA. The CDR3: CASSLAVTSGFSGELFF. The CDR3 region has the DNA TGTGCCAGCAGCTTAGCTGTGACTAGCGGGTTCTCCGGGGAGCTGTTTTTT.

The CDR3 coding sequence is TGTGCCAGCAGCGTCTTCGGAGAGGGCCTGAACACCGGGGAGCTGTTTTTT. It encodes CASSVFGEGLNTGELFF. The J gene is TRBJ2-2, the V gene TRBV9; weak D call: TRBD2 (5 bases). With 2 bases removed from V and 1 base from J, the gap between germline ends came to 15 bases. The CDR3 loop spans 17 amino acids. Germline assignment: CDR1 SGDLS and CDR2 YYNGEE.

This clonotype was counted ten times or more. The chain joins TRBV29-1 to TRBJ2-7, with D perhaps matching TRBD1 (6 bases). Germline V gives CDR1 SQVTM, CDR2 ANQGSEA. The CDR3 totals 12 residues. V gave up 4 bases and J gave up 4 bases, with 11 bases separating them. CDR3 sequence reads: CSVVSTGYEQYF. In nucleotides, the CDR3 is TGCAGCGTTGTCTCCACAGGGTACGAGCAGTACTTC.

This clonotype was counted ten times or more. The rearrangement uses TRBV30 and TRBJ1-1; 7 nucleotides agree with TRBD1. Germline CDR1 reads GTSNPN; CDR2 reads SVGIG (reference sequence). The V segment lost 2 bases and the J segment 4 bases; nucleotides outside the gene matches: 4. The CDR3 has 13 amino acids. DNA of the CDR3: TGTGCCTGGAGTCAGGGGGGGAGCACTGAAGCTTTCTTT. The encoded protein is CAWSQGGSTEAFF.

This clonotype showed up many times. CDR3 loop: CASSQEGRFTEAFF. The CDR3 nucleotides are TGTGCCAGCAGCCAAGAAGGCCGATTCACTGAAGCTTTCTTT. The rearrangement links TRBV3-1 to TRBJ1-1; D gene ambiguous. The V end was cut by 0 bases, the J end by 4 bases, with 9 bases between. The CDR3 is 14 amino acids. The germline V gene encodes CDR1 LGHDT and CDR2 YNNKEL (reference sequence).